This TCR beta chain was obtained from a study of blood T cell repertoires in COVID-19. Overall study context: Donors in the United States, Italy and Spain gave samples during acute or convalescent COVID-19.

TCRdb's table, derived via immunoSEQ multiplex PCR, lists solely in-frame clones and lacks some. There are more than 250,000 clones in the sample; around 86% occur only once, and 3.6% lies in the top ten. The V and J ends lost 6 bases and 3 bases respectively, with 9 bases between them. Germline CDR1 reads MDHEN; CDR2 reads SYDVKM. The CDR3 contains 12 residues. This clone was seen a handful of times. The chain uses TRBV28 and TRBJ2-7; perhaps TRBD2 as D (6 bases). The sequencing sample was made of peripheral blood. The TCR originated in a man younger than 35 with active or convalescent COVID-19. CDR3 residues: CASSWDFYEQYF. The CDR3 nucleotides read TGTGCCAGCAGCTGGGACTTCTACGAGCAGTACTTC.